This TCR beta chain came from a study of T cells in Graves' hyperthyroidism and ophthalmopathy. General observations from the study: Blood also contained most expanded thyroid clonotypes above 0.001. A model of 13 V-J pairs discriminated ophthalmopathy from stable hyperthyroidism. The model foresaw ophthalmopathy a median around 6 months prior to onset.

Concerning this clonotype itself: Its specificity is not known.

Regions amplified from RNA transcripts were the TCR beta CDR3 regions. First-round RT-PCR of the TCR CDR3 relied on the HTBI primer set. MiXCR, run by TCRdb on the multiplex PCR reads, gives a single entry per CDR3 protein. The table lists some 460,000 distinct CDR3 sequences, around 16% of them singletons. V lost 0 bases and J lost 4; bases outside the gene matches: 14. The CDR3 extends over 18 amino acids. Per germline, CDR1 SGHDN and CDR2 FVKESK. Among the patients, aged 18 to 65, hyperthyroidism was newly diagnosed and had lasted under 2 months. The chain couples TRBV14 to TRBJ1-2, with 7 bases fitting TRBD1. The material sequenced was blood. This sequence originates from a young woman with Graves' hyperthyroidism. CDR3 residues: CASSQDLWGTAGVYGYTF. The DNA of the CDR3 is TGTGCCAGCAGCCAAGATCTTTGGGGGACAGCCGGGGTCTATGGCTACACCTTC.